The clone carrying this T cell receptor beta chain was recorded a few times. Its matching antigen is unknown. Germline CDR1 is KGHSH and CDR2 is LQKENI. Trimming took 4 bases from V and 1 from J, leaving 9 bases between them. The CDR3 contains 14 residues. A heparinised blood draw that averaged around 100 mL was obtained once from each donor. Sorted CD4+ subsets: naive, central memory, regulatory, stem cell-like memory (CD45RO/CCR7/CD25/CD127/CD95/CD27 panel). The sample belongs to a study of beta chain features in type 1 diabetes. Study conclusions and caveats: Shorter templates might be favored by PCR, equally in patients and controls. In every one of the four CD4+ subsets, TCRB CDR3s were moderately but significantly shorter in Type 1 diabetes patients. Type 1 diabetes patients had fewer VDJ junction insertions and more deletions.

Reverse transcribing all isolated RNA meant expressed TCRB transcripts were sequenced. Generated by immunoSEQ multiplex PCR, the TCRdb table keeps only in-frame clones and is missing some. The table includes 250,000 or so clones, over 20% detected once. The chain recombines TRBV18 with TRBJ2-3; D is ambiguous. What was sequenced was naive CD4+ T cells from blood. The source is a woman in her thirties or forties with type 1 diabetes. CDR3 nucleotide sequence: TGTGCCAGCTCACGCGCAAGCGGCACAGATACGCAGTATTTT. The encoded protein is CASSRASGTDTQYF.